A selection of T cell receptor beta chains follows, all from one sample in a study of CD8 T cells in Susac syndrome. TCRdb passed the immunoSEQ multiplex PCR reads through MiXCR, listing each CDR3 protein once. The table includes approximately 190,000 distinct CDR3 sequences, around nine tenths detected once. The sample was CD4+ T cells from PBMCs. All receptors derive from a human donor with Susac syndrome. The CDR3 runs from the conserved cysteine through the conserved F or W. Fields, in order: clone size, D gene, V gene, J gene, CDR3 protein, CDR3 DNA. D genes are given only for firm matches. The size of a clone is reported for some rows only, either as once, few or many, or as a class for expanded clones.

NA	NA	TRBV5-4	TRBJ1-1	CASSLAGGGEAFF	TGTGCCAGCAGCTTGGCCGGGGGAGGTGAAGCTTTCTTT
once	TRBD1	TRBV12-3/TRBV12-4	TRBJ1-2	CASSNGQAGYTF	TGTGCCAGCAGTAACGGACAGGCTGGCTACACCTTC
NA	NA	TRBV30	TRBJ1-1	CAWSATSNTEAFF	TGTGCCTGGAGTGCGACTTCAAACACTGAAGCTTTCTTT
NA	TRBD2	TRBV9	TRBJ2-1	CASSVDSGGLAGGDNEQFF	TGTGCCAGCAGCGTAGATTCCGGGGGACTAGCGGGAGGTGACAATGAGCAGTTCTTC
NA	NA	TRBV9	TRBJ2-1	CASSVEPITRGNEQFF	TGTGCCAGCAGCGTAGAGCCTATCACTAGGGGGAATGAGCAGTTCTTC
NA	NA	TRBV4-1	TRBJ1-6	CASSQGFRGLRSPLHF	TGCGCCAGCAGCCAAGGTTTTCGGGGGCTGCGGTCACCCCTCCACTTT
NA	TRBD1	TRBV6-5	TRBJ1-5	CASRSQGRGQPQHF	TGTGCCAGCAGATCACAGGGGCGAGGGCAGCCCCAGCATTTT
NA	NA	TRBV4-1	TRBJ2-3	CASSQQGKADTQYF	TGCGCCAGCAGCCAACAGGGAAAGGCGGATACGCAGTATTTT
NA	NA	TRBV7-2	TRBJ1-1	CASSPRFLPTEAFF	TGTGCCAGCAGCCCCCGGTTTCTCCCCACTGAAGCTTTCTTT
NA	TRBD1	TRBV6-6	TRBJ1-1	CASSSTLGQGAAEAFF	TGTGCCAGCAGTTCGACGTTGGGACAGGGGGCGGCTGAAGCTTTCTTT
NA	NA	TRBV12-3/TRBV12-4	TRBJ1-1	CASSRGPEAFF	TGTGCCAGCAGTCGGGGGCCTGAAGCTTTCTTT
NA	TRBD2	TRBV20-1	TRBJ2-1	CSAKPGTSGNAYNEQFF	TGCAGTGCGAAACCCGGGACTAGCGGGAACGCCTACAATGAGCAGTTCTTC
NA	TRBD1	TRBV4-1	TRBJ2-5	CASSRTGTGGAETQYF	TGCGCCAGCAGCCGGACCGGGACAGGGGGCGCGGAGACCCAGTACTTC
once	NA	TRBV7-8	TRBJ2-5	CASSLEPLTQETQYF	TGTGCCAGCAGCTTAGAGCCACTAACACAAGAGACCCAGTACTTC
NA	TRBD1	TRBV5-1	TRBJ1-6	CASSLTTDRANNSPLHF	TGCGCCAGCAGCTTGACAACGGACAGGGCCAATAATTCACCCCTCCACTTT
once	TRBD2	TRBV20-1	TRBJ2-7	CSATKGLAGVDEQYF	TGCAGTGCTACTAAGGGACTAGCGGGAGTTGACGAGCAGTACTTC
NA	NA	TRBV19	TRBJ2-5	CASTMGGGGRETQYF	TGTGCCAGTACCATGGGGGGAGGCGGACGAGAGACCCAGTACTTC
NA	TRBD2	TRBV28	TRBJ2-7	CASRLAGGPNEQYF	TGTGCCAGCAGGTTAGCGGGAGGGCCGAACGAGCAGTACTTC
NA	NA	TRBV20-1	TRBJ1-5	CSARVEGQPQHF	TGCAGTGCTAGGGTCGAGGGTCAGCCCCAGCATTTT
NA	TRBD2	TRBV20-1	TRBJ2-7	CSAFGLAGSYEQYF	TGCAGTGCATTCGGACTAGCGGGATCCTACGAGCAGTACTTC
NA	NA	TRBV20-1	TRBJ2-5	CSARVPSRQETQYF	TGCAGTGCTAGAGTACCTAGCAGGCAAGAGACCCAGTACTTC
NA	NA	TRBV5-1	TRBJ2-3	CASSPLGLVSSTDTQYF	TGCGCCAGCAGCCCCCTCGGCCTCGTGTCTAGCACAGATACGCAGTATTTT
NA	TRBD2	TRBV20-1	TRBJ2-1	CSAPSGLVFGEQFF	TGCAGTGCACCCTCCGGACTAGTCTTCGGTGAGCAGTTCTTC
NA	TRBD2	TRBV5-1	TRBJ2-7	CASSPAGGRYEQYF	TGCGCCAGCAGCCCAGCGGGAGGGAGATACGAGCAGTACTTC
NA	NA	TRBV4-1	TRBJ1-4	CASSQDWKNEKLFF	TGCGCCAGCAGCCAAGATTGGAAGAATGAAAAACTGTTTTTT
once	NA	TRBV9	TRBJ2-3	CASSVDSTPFPDTQYF	TGTGCCAGCAGCGTAGACAGTACCCCTTTCCCAGATACGCAGTATTTT
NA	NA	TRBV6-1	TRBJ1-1	CASSEFRGGGPEAFF	TGTGCCAGCAGTGAGTTCAGGGGCGGTGGCCCTGAAGCTTTCTTT
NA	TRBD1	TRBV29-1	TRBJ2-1	CSVRTGRLNEQFF	TGCAGCGTACGGACAGGGCGTTTGAATGAGCAGTTCTTC
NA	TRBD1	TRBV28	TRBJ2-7	CASSLISGQGPYEQYF	TGTGCCAGCAGTTTAATCTCTGGACAGGGACCTTACGAGCAGTACTTC
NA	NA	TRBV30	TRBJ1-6	CAWNPTGINSPLHF	TGTGCCTGGAACCCGACGGGCATTAATTCACCCCTCCACTTT
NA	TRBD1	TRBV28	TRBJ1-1	CASSMSGQAVTEAFF	TGTGCCAGCAGTATGAGCGGACAGGCGGTCACTGAAGCTTTCTTT
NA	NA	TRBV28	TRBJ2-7	CASSILTGTKSYEQYF	TGTGCCAGCAGTATACTGACAGGAACTAAATCCTACGAGCAGTACTTC
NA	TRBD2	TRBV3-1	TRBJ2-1	CASSHLTSGGTYNEQFF	TGTGCCAGCAGCCACCTGACTAGCGGCGGAACCTACAATGAGCAGTTCTTC
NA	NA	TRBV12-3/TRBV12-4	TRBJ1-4	CASIDTTSRDEKLFF	TGTGCCAGCATCGACACGACATCTAGAGATGAAAAACTGTTTTTT
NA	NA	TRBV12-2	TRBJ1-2	CASRSSLGRIYGYTF	TGTGCAAGTCGCTCGAGTTTGGGACGGATCTATGGCTACACCTTC
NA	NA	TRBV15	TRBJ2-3	CATSSGQTSTDTQYF	TGTGCCACCAGCAGCGGACAGACTAGCACAGATACGCAGTATTTT
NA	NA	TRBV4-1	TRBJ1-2	CASSHSLVRAKGGYTF	TGCGCCAGCAGCCACTCCTTGGTGCGGGCCAAGGGGGGCTACACCTTC
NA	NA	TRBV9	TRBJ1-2	CASSVGQDNYGYTF	TGTGCCAGCAGCGTAGGTCAGGATAACTATGGCTACACCTTC
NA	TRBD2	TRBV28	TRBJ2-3	CASRDGRSGTDTQYF	TGTGCCAGCCGCGACGGGAGGTCGGGTACAGATACGCAGTATTTT
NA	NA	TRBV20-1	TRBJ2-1	CSASPRAENEQFF	TGCAGTGCCTCACCCCGGGCGGAGAATGAGCAGTTCTTC
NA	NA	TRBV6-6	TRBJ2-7	CASSYKQDLSGEQYF	TGTGCCAGCAGTTACAAACAGGACCTCTCCGGAGAGCAGTACTTC
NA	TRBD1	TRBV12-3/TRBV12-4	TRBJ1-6	CASSSGTGNSPLHF	TGTGCCAGCAGTTCCGGGACAGGGAATTCACCCCTCCACTTT
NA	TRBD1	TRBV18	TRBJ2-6	CASSPGQGSPSGANVLTF	TGTGCCAGCTCACCAGGACAGGGAAGTCCCTCTGGGGCCAACGTCCTGACTTTC
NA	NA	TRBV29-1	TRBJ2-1	CSFRTGSYNEQFF	TGCAGCTTCCGGACCGGATCCTACAATGAGCAGTTCTTC
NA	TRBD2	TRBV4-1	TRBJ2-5	CASSQVAGGVETQYF	TGCGCCAGCAGCCAAGTGGCGGGGGGTGTGGAGACCCAGTACTTC
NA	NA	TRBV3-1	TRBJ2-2	CASSQASGKGELFF	TGTGCCAGCAGCCAAGCCTCAGGGAAGGGGGAGCTGTTTTTT